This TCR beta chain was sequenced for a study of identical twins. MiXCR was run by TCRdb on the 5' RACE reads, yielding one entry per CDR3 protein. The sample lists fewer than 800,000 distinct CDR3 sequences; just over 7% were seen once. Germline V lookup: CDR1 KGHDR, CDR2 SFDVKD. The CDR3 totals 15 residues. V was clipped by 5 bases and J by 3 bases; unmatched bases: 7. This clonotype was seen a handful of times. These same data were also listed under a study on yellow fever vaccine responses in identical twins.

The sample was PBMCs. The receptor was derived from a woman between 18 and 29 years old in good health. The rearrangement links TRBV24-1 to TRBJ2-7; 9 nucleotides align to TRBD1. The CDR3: CATSALDRGVYEQYF. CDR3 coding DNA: TGTGCCACCAGTGCCCTGGACAGGGGAGTCTACGAGCAGTACTTC.